A single sample is the source of the 9 T cell receptor beta chains below, sequenced in a study of T cell changes during pregnancy in multiple sclerosis. The data were produced by immunoSEQ multiplex PCR, yet TCRdb's version contains in-frame clones alone and is incomplete. The profile covers tens of thousands of clones, with roughly 93% appearing a single time and approximately 2.5% taken by the ten largest. This sample comprised peripheral blood, obtained in the second trimester of pregnancy. The receptors stem from a female donor with multiple sclerosis, enrolled in a pregnancy study.

The chain joins TRBV10-3 to TRBJ1-2; 7 bases are a match to TRBD1. Unmatched junction bases numbered 6, after V lost 6 bases and J lost 5 bases. The CDR3 spans 13 residues. Germline values: CDR1 ENHRY, CDR2 SYGVKD. CDR3 sequence reads: CAIRQGTSYGYTF. DNA of the CDR3: TGTGCCATCAGACAGGGGACGTCATATGGCTACACCTTC.

This clone occurred a few times. The chain employs TRBV11-2 and TRBJ1-5; D gene uncertain. The V gene's germline CDR1 is SGHAT and CDR2 FQNNGV. The CDR3 contains 11 residues. V dropped 5 bases and J dropped 7 bases, with 6 bases sitting between them. The CDR3 bases are TGTGCCAGCAGCCTCAGGCAGCCCCAGCATTTT. Its protein product is CASSLRQPQHF. Based on the CDR3 plus reference TRBV11-2 and TRBJ1-5, the full variable domain is EAGVAQSPRYKIIEKRQSVAFWCNPISGHATLYWYQQILGQGPKLLIQFQNNGVVDDSQLPKDRFSAERLKGVDSTLKIQPAKLEDSAVYLCASSLRQPQHFGDGTRLSIL.

The chain employs TRBV6-6 and TRBJ1-1, with TRBD1 matching 8 bases. The CDR3 spans 14 residues. The germline V gene encodes CDR1 MNHNY and CDR2 SVGAGI (reference sequence). V dropped 6 bases and J dropped 1; count of bases not matched to a gene: 4. For the CDR3, the DNA is TGTGCCAGCAGGACGACAGGGGCGAACACTGAAGCTTTCTTT. Its translation: CASRTTGANTEAFF.

This chain joins TRBV6-1 and TRBJ2-3; D possibly corresponds to TRBD2 (6 bases). Germline CDR1 MNHNS, CDR2 SASEGT. Trimming stripped 4 bases from V and 1 base from J, with 6 bases between. The CDR3 is 13 residues long. DNA for the CDR3: TGTGCCAGCAGTGGGGAGGGCACAGATACGCAGTATTTT. This codes for CASSGEGTDTQYF.

The gene calls are TRBV15 and TRBJ1-3; 10 bases are shared with TRBD1. The CDR3 covers 18 residues. Germline values: CDR1 LNHNV, CDR2 YYDKDF (reference sequence). Germline trimming cut 0 bases from V and 1 base from J; bases unmatched to any gene: 6. Here the CDR3 DNA reads TGTGCCACCAGCAGAGATAAAGTGGGACAGGGGTCTGGAAACACCATATATTTT. It specifies CATSRDKVGQGSGNTIYF.

The genes are TRBV12-5 and TRBJ1-1; D may be TRBD1 (6 bases). Trimming pared 9 bases from V and 1 base from J, leaving 18 bases between. CDR3 size: 15 residues. CDR1 and CDR2 from the germline V gene are LGHNT and FRNRAP. The CDR3 spells CASREHYRANTEAFF. DNA for the CDR3: TGTGCTAGCCGAGAGCATTACAGGGCGAACACTGAAGCTTTCTTT.

The chain employs TRBV6-1 and TRBJ1-6; no reliable D call. The germline V and J ends were trimmed by 3 bases and 3 bases, with 3 bases remaining between them. This CDR3 has 13 amino acids. CDR1 and CDR2 (germline): MNHNS, SASEGT. The CDR3 sequence is CASSDSYNSPLHF. In DNA, the CDR3 is TGTGCCAGCAGTGACAGCTATAATTCACCCCTCCACTTT.

This clone was seen only once. This sequence joins TRBV25-1 and TRBJ1-1; 7 nucleotides match TRBD1. The CDR3 is 14 residues long. Germline CDR1 is MGHDK and CDR2 is SYGVNS. J gave up 4 bases and V 5 bases, and 7 bases lay outside the gene matches. CDR3 sequence reads: CASSPGGRGTEAFF. The DNA of the CDR3 is TGTGCCAGCAGTCCAGGGGGAAGAGGCACTGAAGCTTTCTTT.

In DNA, the CDR3 is TGTGCCAGCAGTGACTCGGCGGTGGAGAAGAACACCGGGGAGCTGTTTTTT. It yields the protein CASSDSAVEKNTGELFF. V usage is TRBV6-4 and J usage is TRBJ2-2; D call uncertain. The CDR3 length is 17 residues. Germline loops: CDR1 MRHNA, CDR2 SNTAGT. Trimming removed 0 bases from V and 1 base from J, with 12 bases in between.